The clone carrying this T cell receptor (beta chain) occurred many times. The V end was cut by 1 base, the J end by 2 bases, with 10 bases between. This CDR3 has 15 amino acids. CDR1 and CDR2 from the germline V gene are SEHNR and FQNEAQ (reference sequence). This entry is derived from a study of neurological immune-mediated disorders. TCRdb re-analysed the 5' RACE reads in MiXCR, keeping a single row per CDR3 protein. This sample has about 55,000 distinct CDR3 sequences; 3.6% occur once, and the top ten carry 1.5% to 2%. The sample comprised PBMCs. V gene TRBV7-9 combines with J gene TRBJ2-3; either TRBD1 or TRBD2 may fit D (5 bases each). This receptor was taken from a man aged 30 to 39 with multiple sclerosis. The CDR3 nucleotides are TGTGCCAGCAGCTTAGTTGCAGGGACCACAGATACGCAGTATTTT. Amino acids: CASSLVAGTTDTQYF.